This TCR beta chain was captured by sequencing in a study of glioma-infiltrating T cells after dendritic cell vaccination. Clones were read by immunoSEQ multiplex PCR, and TCRdb kept only the in-frame ones, dropping some. Here the sample spans tens of thousands of clones, about four fifths being singletons. The CDR3 is 13 amino acids. The germline CDR1 and CDR2 sequences are SGHNT and YYREEE (reference sequence). V lost 0 bases, J lost 5 bases, and 9 bases lay in between. Documented time point: after dendritic cell vaccination, including at tumor progression/relapse. Only a few counts were recorded for this clone.

The sequenced sample was blood, obtained after dendritic cell vaccination. The TCR was taken from a human donor with glioblastoma. V gene TRBV5-4 combines with J gene TRBJ2-7; no clear D. The CDR3 sequence: CASSLVGANEQYF. CDR3 nucleotides: TGTGCCAGCAGCTTGGTGGGCGCTAACGAGCAGTACTTC.